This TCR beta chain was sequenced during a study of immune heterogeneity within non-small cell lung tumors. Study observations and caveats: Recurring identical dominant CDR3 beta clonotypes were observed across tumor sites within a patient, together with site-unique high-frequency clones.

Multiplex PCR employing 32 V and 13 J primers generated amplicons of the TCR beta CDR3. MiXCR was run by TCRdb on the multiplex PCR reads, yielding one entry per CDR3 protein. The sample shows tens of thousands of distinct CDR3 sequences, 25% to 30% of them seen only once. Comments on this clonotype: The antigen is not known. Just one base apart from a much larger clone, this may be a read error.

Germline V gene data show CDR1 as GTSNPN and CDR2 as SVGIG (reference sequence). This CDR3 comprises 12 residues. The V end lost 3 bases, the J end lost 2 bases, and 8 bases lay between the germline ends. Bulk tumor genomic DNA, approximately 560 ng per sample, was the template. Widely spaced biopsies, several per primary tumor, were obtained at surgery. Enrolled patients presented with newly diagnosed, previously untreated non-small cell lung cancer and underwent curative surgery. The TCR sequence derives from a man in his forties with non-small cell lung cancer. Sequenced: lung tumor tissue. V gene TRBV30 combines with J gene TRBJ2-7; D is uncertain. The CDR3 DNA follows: TGTGCCTGGAGCACATGTACCTACGAGCAGTACTTC. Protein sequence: CAWSTCTYEQYF. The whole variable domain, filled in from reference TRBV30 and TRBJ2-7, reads SQTIHQWPATLVQPVGSPLSLECTVEGTSNPNLYWYRQAAGRGLQLLFYSVGIGQISSEVPQNLSASRPQDRQFILSSKKLLLSDSGFYLCAWSTCTYEQYFGPGTRLTVT.